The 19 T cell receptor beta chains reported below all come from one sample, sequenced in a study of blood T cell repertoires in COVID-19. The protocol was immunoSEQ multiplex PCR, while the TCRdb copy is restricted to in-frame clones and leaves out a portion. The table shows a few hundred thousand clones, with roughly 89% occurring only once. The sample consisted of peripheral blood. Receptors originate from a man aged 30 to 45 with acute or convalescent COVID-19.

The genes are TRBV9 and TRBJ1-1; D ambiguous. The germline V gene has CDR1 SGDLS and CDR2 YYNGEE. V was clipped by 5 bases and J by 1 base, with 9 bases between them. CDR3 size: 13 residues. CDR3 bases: TGTGCCAGCAGAGGCAGCGCGAACACTGAAGCTTTCTTT. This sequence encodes CASRGSANTEAFF.

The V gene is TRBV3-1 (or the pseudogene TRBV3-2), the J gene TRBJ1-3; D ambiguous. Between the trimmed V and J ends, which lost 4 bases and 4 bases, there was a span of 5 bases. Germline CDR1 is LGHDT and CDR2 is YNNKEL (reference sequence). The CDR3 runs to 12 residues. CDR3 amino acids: CASSPVGNTIYF. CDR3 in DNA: TGTGCCAGCAGCCCCGTAGGAAACACCATATATTTT.

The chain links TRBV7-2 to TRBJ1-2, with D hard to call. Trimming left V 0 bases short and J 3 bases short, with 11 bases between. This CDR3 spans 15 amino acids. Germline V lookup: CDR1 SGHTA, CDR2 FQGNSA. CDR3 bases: TGTGCCAGCAGCTTAGCGCCGGGTATGGACTATGGCTACACCTTC. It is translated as CASSLAPGMDYGYTF.

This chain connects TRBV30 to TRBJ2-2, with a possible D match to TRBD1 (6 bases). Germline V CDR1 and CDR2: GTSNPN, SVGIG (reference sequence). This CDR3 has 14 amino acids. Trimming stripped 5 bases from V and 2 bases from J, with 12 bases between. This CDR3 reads CAWHQGFNTGELFF. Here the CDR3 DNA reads TGTGCCTGGCATCAGGGGTTTAACACCGGGGAGCTGTTTTTT.

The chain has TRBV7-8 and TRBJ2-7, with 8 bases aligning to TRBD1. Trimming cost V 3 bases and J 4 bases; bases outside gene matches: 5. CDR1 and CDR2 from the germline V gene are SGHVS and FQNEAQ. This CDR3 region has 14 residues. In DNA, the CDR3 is TGTGCCAGCAGCTTCGACAGGACAGGGTACGAGCAGTACTTC. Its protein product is CASSFDRTGYEQYF.

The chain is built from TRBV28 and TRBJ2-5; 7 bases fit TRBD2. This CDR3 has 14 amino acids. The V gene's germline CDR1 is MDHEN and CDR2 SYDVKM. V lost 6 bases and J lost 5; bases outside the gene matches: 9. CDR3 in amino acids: CASRSGTTRETQYF. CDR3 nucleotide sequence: TGTGCCAGCAGATCAGGGACTACCCGTGAGACCCAGTACTTC.

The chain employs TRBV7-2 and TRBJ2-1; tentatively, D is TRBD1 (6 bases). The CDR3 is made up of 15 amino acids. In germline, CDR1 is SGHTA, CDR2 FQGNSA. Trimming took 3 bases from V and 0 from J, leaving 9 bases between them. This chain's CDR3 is CASSFDRSSYNEQFF. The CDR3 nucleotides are TGTGCCAGCAGCTTCGACAGGAGCTCCTACAATGAGCAGTTCTTC.

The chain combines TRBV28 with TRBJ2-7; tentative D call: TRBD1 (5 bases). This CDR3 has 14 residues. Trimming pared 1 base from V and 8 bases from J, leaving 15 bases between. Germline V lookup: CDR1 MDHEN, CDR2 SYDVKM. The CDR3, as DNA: TGTGCCAGCAGTTTATTGTCGCAGGGTGGTAAGCAGTACTTC. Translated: CASSLLSQGGKQYF.

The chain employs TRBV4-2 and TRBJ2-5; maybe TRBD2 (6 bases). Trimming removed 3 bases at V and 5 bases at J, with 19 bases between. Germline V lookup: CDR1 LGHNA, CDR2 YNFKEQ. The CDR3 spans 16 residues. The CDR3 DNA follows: TGTGCCAGCAGCCAGGTAACCGGGACTCCACGGGAGACCCAGTACTTC. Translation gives CASSQVTGTPRETQYF.

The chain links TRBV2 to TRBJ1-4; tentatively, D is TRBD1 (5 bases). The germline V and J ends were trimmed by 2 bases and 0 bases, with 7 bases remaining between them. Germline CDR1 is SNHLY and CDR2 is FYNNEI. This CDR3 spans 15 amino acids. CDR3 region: CASSEIRATNEKLFF. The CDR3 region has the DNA TGTGCCAGCAGTGAAATCAGGGCAACTAATGAAAAACTGTTTTTT.

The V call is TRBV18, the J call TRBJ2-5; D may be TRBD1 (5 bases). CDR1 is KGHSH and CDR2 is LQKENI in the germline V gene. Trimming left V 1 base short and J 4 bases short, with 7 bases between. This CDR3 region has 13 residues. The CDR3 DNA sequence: TGTGCCAGCTCACCACAGGGGCCAGAGACCCAGTACTTC. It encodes CASSPQGPETQYF.

The CDR3 region is CASSSDPRDRGSYEQFF. In DNA form, the CDR3 reads TGTGCCAGCAGCTCAGACCCACGGGACAGGGGTTCGTATGAGCAGTTCTTC. This chain links TRBV7-3 with TRBJ2-1, with 10 bases aligning to TRBD1. The V segment lost 4 bases and the J segment 8 bases; nucleotides outside the gene matches: 14. The CDR3 length is 17 residues. Germline CDR1 is SGHTA and CDR2 is FQGTGA. Full variable domain (missing parts from reference TRBV7-3 and TRBJ2-1): GAGVSQTPSNKVTEKGKYVELRCDPISGHTALYWYRQSLGQGPEFLIYFQGTGAADDSGLPNDRFFAVRPEGSVSTLKIQRTERGDSAVYLCASSSDPRDRGSYEQFFGPGTRLTVL.

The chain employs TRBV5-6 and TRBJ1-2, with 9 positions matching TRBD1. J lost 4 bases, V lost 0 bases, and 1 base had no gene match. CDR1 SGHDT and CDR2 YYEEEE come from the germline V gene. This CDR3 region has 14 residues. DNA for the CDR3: TGTGCCAGCAGCTTGGAACAGGGGGCCTATGGCTACACCTTC. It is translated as CASSLEQGAYGYTF.

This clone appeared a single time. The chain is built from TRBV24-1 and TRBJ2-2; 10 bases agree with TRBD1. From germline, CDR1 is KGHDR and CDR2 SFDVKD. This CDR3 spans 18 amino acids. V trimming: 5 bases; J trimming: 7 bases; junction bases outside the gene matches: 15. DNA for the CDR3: TGTGCCACCAGTGTTCTATCAAGGGCAGGGACAGGGGACGGGGAGCTGTTTTTT. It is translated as CATSVLSRAGTGDGELFF.

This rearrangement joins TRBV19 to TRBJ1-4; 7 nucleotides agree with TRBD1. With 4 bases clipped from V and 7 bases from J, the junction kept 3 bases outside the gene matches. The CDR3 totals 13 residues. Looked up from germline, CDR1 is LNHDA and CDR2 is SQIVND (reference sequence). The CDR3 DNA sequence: TGTGCCAGTAGTACAGGGGGACGTGAAAAACTGTTTTTT. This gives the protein CASSTGGREKLFF. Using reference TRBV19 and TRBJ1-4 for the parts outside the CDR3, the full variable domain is DGGITQSPKYLFRKEGQNVTLSCEQNLNHDAMYWYRQDPGQGLRLIYYSQIVNDFQKGDIAEGYSVSREKKESFPLTVTSAQKNPTAFYLCASSTGGREKLFFGSGTQLSVL.

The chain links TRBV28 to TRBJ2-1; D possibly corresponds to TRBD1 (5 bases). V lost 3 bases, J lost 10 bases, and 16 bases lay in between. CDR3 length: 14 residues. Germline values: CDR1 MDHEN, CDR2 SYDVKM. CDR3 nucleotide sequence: TGTGCCAGCAGTTTCGAGGTCCCGAAGGGGGAGCAGTTCTTC. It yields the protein CASSFEVPKGEQFF.

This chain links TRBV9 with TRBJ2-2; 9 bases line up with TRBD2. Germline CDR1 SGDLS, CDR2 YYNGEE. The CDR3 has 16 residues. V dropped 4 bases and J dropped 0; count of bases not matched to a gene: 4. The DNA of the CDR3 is TGTGCCAGCAGCCTAAGCGGGGGGTCGAACACCGGGGAGCTGTTTTTT. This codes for CASSLSGGSNTGELFF.

CDR3: CASRPITLADLVYF. The CDR3 DNA reads as TGTGCCAGCAGGCCAATTACACTAGCCGACCTGGTGTACTTC. The V and J genes are TRBV6-5 and TRBJ2-7; tentatively, D is TRBD2 (6 bases). V lost 6 bases and J 12 bases, leaving 24 bases between the germline ends. CDR3 length: 14 residues. In germline, CDR1 is MNHEY, CDR2 SVGAGI.

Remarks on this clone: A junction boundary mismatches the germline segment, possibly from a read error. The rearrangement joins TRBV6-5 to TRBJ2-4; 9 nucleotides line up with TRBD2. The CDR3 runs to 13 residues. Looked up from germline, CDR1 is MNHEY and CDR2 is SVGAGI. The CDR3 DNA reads TGTGCCAGCAGTTACCGCTCCCGCGGGAGGGAGAACTTC. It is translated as CASSYRSRGRENF.